A single sample is the source of the 9 T cell receptor beta chains below, sequenced in a study of shared clonotypes between healthy human individuals. Measured with immunoSEQ multiplex PCR; TCRdb has only the in-frame clones, and not every one. Among approximately 2.5 million clones listed, roughly 93% were seen once. Specimen: naive CD4+ T cells from PBMCs. The subset here: CD45RA+ positively selected. The receptors shown here come from a man younger than 35 in good health. Some clones in this sample may be carry-over from other donors' samples.

The chain joins TRBV7-8 to TRBJ1-2, with a weak D call TRBD1 (6 bases). Trimming pared 6 bases from V and 2 bases from J, leaving 16 bases between. The CDR3 consists of 15 residues. In germline, CDR1 is SGHVS, CDR2 FQNEAQ. CDR3 DNA: TGTGCCAGCAGGCCGTCCAGGGGTTACAACTATGGCTACACCTTC. This gives the protein CASRPSRGYNYGYTF.

The chain joins TRBV4-2 to TRBJ1-5, with a weak D call TRBD1 (5 bases). Trimming removed 0 bases from V and 6 bases from J, with 18 bases in between. In germline, CDR1 is LGHNA, CDR2 YNFKEQ. This CDR3 contains 17 residues. The CDR3 loop reads CASSQEVGQGSGQPQHF. The CDR3 nucleotides are TGTGCCAGCAGCCAAGAGGTGGGGCAGGGCAGCGGTCAGCCCCAGCATTTT.

This chain uses TRBV4-3 with TRBJ2-7; D may correspond to TRBD1 or TRBD2 (5 bases each). CDR1 LGHNA and CDR2 YSLEER come from the germline V gene. The CDR3 loop spans 15 amino acids. V was pared by 2 bases and J by 0 bases, with 11 bases between. The CDR3 loop reads CASSQNRRSSYEQYF. CDR3 bases: TGCGCCAGCAGCCAAAACAGGAGGAGCTCCTACGAGCAGTACTTC.

The chain has TRBV18 and TRBJ2-1; a possible D gene is TRBD2 (5 bases). Per germline, CDR1 KGHSH and CDR2 LQKENI. The CDR3 spans 17 residues. Trimming left V 0 bases short and J 6 bases short, with 18 bases between. The CDR3 region is CASSPPMAGYSGNEQFF. Written as DNA, the CDR3 is TGTGCCAGCTCACCACCGATGGCGGGCTACTCTGGCAATGAGCAGTTCTTC.

This clone came up once. This chain joins TRBV2 and TRBJ1-5; 9 nucleotides agree with TRBD1. CDR3 size: 14 residues. J was trimmed by 4 bases and V by 10 bases; bases with no gene match: 8. Germline V CDR1 and CDR2: SNHLY, FYNNEI. CDR3 coding DNA: TGTGCCACCCAGGCCGGGACAGGGAATCAGCCCCAGCATTTT. Its protein is CATQAGTGNQPQHF.

The chain is built from TRBV2 and TRBJ2-7; TRBD1 aligns across 9 bases. J was trimmed by 9 bases and V by 0 bases; bases with no gene match: 6. The CDR3 consists of 14 residues. The germline V gene encodes CDR1 SNHLY and CDR2 FYNNEI. The CDR3 nucleotides are TGTGCCAGCAGTGAAGCGTTTCGGACAGGGGTGCAGTACTTC. Its protein product is CASSEAFRTGVQYF. Full variable domain (remainder filled in from reference TRBV2 and TRBJ2-7): EPEVTQTPSHQVTQMGQEVILRCVPISNHLYFYWYRQILGQKVEFLVSFYNNEISEKSEIFDDQFSVERPDGSNFTLKIRSTKLEDSAMYFCASSEAFRTGVQYFGPGTRLTVT.

This chain links TRBV19 with TRBJ1-5; D uncertain. V shed 8 bases and J shed 4 bases, with 18 bases lying between them. CDR1 and CDR2 from the germline V gene are LNHDA and SQIVND (reference sequence). CDR3 size: 15 residues. CDR3 in amino acids: CASSALRELNQPQHF. The CDR3 nucleotides are TGTGCCAGTTCGGCCTTAAGGGAACTTAATCAGCCCCAGCATTTT.

The CDR3 sequence is CASSYRTDPYEQYF. The CDR3 DNA is TGTGCCAGCAGTTACAGGACAGATCCCTACGAGCAGTACTTC. This rearrangement joins TRBV6-5 to TRBJ2-7, with TRBD1 as a possible D gene (6 bases). Trimming left V 2 bases short and J 2 bases short, with 10 bases between. The CDR3 spans 14 residues. CDR1 and CDR2 from the germline V gene are MNHEY and SVGAGI.

The count of this clone is one. This sample includes further DNA sequences coding for the same CDR3. The chain uses TRBV28 and TRBJ2-7, with a possible D match to TRBD1 (5 bases). The CDR3 spans 14 residues. V shed 1 base and J shed 2 bases, with 9 bases lying between them. The germline V gene has CDR1 MDHEN and CDR2 SYDVKM. The CDR3 here is CASSLSGPPYEQYF. CDR3 nucleotides: TGTGCCAGCAGTTTATCAGGGCCCCCCTACGAGCAGTACTTC. Based on the CDR3 plus reference TRBV28 and TRBJ2-7, the full variable domain is DVKVTQSSRYLVKRTGEKVFLECVQDMDHENMFWYRQDPGLGLRLIYFSYDVKMKEKGDIPEGYSVSREKKERFSLILESASTNQTSMYLCASSLSGPPYEQYFGPGTRLTVT.